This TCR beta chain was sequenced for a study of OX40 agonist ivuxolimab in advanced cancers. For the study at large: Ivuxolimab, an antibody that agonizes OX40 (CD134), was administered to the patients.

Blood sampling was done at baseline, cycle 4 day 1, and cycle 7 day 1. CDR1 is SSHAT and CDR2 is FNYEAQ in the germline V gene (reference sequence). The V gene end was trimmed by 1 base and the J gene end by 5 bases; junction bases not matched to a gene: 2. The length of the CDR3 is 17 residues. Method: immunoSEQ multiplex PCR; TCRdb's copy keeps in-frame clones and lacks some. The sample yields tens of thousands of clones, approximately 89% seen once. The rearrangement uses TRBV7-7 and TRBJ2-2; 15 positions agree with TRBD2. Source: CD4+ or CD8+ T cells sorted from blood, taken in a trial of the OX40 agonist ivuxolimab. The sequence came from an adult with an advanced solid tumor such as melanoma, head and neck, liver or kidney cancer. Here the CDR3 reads CASSLEGLAGGTGELFF. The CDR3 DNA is TGTGCCAGCAGCTTAGAGGGACTAGCGGGAGGTACCGGGGAGCTGTTTTTT.